This TCR beta chain originates from a study of T-cell reconstitution after alpha-beta-depleted transplantation in children. Whole-study results and caveats: By about two months after transplant, alpha-beta T cells reportedly arose from several hundred graft clones that had expanded. Fresh T-cell production supplied most of the T-cell counts and diversity seen one year after transplant. Some patients showed high day-60 TCRbeta diversity, which derived from surviving recipient T cells and thymic progenitors.

The V and J ends lost 5 bases and 0 bases respectively, with 10 bases between them. Germline CDR1 and CDR2: MNHNS and SASEGT. CDR3 size: 15 residues. With respect to this clonotype: Its antigen is unknown.

Unique molecular identifiers were incorporated into the prepared TCRbeta library. TCRdb ran MiXCR on the PCR reads and lists one entry per CDR3 protein. Among approximately 800,000 distinct CDR3 sequences listed, less than 20% were seen once. The specimen was PBMCs, mostly from graft donor cells, collected 360 days after TCRalphabeta/CD19-depleted stem cell transplant. The chain carries TRBV6-1 and TRBJ1-4; D remains ambiguous. The TCR was taken from a male patient between 5 and 17 years old who had a stem cell transplant for acute lymphoblastic leukemia, so the T cells may come from the graft donor. The CDR3 spells CASSRFAATNEKLFF. The CDR3, as DNA: TGTGCCAGCAGTCGCTTCGCCGCAACTAATGAAAAACTGTTTTTT.